This T cell receptor (beta chain) stems from a study of blood T cell repertoires in COVID-19. The trim removed 6 bases at V and 10 bases at J, leaving 8 bases unmatched. The CDR3 totals 13 residues. Here immunoSEQ multiplex PCR was the method, and the copy in TCRdb shows in-frame clones only, minus some. Counted here are around 300,000 clones, around 90% occurring once; the ten biggest clones make up approximately 7.5%. Specimen: peripheral blood. This TCR was recovered from a woman aged 25 to 45 with COVID-19, enrolled during active disease. The rearrangement uses TRBV12-3 or TRBV12-4 and TRBJ2-1, with TRBD2 matching 8 bases. CDR3 residues: CASSKGLVGEQFF. For the CDR3, the DNA is TGTGCCAGCAGCAAGGGACTAGTAGGCGAGCAGTTCTTC.